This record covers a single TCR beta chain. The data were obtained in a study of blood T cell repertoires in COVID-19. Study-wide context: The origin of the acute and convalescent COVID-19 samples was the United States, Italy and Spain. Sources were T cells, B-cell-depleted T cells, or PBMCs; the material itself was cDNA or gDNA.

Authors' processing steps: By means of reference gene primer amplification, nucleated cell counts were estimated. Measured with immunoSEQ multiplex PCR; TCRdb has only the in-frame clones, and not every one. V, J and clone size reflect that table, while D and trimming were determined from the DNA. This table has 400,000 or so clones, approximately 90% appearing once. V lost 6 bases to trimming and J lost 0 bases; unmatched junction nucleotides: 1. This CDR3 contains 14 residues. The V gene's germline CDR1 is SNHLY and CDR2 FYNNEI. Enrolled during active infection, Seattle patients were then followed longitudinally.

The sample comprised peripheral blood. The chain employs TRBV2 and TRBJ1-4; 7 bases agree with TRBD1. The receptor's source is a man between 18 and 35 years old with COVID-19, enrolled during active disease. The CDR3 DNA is TGTGCCAGCAGGGGGACAGCAACTAATGAAAAACTGTTTTTT. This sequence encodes CASRGTATNEKLFF.